This is a list of T cell receptor beta chains from one sample in a study of OX40 agonist ivuxolimab in advanced cancers. The data were produced by immunoSEQ multiplex PCR, yet TCRdb's version contains in-frame clones alone and is incomplete. Of under 85,000 clones listed, roughly 80% are singletons. Here the sequenced sample was CD4+ or CD8+ T cells sorted from blood, taken in a trial of the OX40 agonist ivuxolimab. The receptors were gathered from an adult with an advanced solid tumor such as melanoma, head and neck, liver or kidney cancer. Each CDR3 is given with its conserved first and last residue. The order of the fields is V gene, D gene, J gene, CDR3 DNA, CDR3 protein. A D gene is named only where the DNA matches it firmly.

V gene: TRBV19; D gene: TRBD2; J gene: TRBJ2-1; CDR3 DNA: TGTGCCAGTAGTATGTGGGGGAGGGCCGGGGATGAGCAGTTCTTC; CDR3 protein: CASSMWGRAGDEQFF
V gene: TRBV9; D gene: .; J gene: TRBJ1-2; CDR3 DNA: TGTGCCAGCAGCCCTCGGACGGAATACTATGGCTACACCTTC; CDR3 protein: CASSPRTEYYGYTF
V gene: TRBV7-3; D gene: .; J gene: TRBJ1-1; CDR3 DNA: TGTGCCAGCAGCTTAACGGGGGCCAACACTGAAGCTTTCTTT; CDR3 protein: CASSLTGANTEAFF
V gene: TRBV7-3; D gene: TRBD2; J gene: TRBJ2-2; CDR3 DNA: TGTGCCAGCAGCTTGGAACTAGCGTCGAACACCGGGGAGCTGTTTTTT; CDR3 protein: CASSLELASNTGELFF
V gene: TRBV9; D gene: .; J gene: TRBJ1-5; CDR3 DNA: TGTGCCAGCAGCACCGCAGGGTGGGGTCAGCCCCAGCATTTT; CDR3 protein: CASSTAGWGQPQHF
V gene: TRBV7-3; D gene: TRBD1; J gene: TRBJ1-1; CDR3 DNA: TGTGCCAGCAGAAGACAGGGGACTAGCACTGAAGCTTTCTTT; CDR3 protein: CASRRQGTSTEAFF
V gene: TRBV11-2; D gene: TRBD2; J gene: TRBJ2-7; CDR3 DNA: TGTGCCAGCAGCTCGCGGACTAGTCGGAAATACGAGCAGTACTTC; CDR3 protein: CASSSRTSRKYEQYF
V gene: TRBV30; D gene: TRBD1; J gene: TRBJ1-1; CDR3 DNA: TGTGCCTGGAGTGTAGGACAGGGGCTGATAAACACTGAAGCTTTCTTT; CDR3 protein: CAWSVGQGLINTEAFF
V gene: TRBV11-3; D gene: .; J gene: TRBJ1-1; CDR3 DNA: TGTGCCAGCAGCTTAGAAGGCTGGGAAGGCACTGAAGCTTTCTTT; CDR3 protein: CASSLEGWEGTEAFF
V gene: TRBV6-5; D gene: TRBD1; J gene: TRBJ1-1; CDR3 DNA: TGTGCCAGCAGTCCGGGACAGCGGCCGAACACTGAAGCTTTCTTT; CDR3 protein: CASSPGQRPNTEAFF
V gene: TRBV6-5; D gene: .; J gene: TRBJ1-2; CDR3 DNA: TGTGCCAGCAGTTACAGGGAGGGGAACTATGGCTACACCTTC; CDR3 protein: CASSYREGNYGYTF
V gene: TRBV10-3; D gene: .; J gene: TRBJ2-7; CDR3 DNA: TGTGCCATCAGTGCTCCGGGGTACGAGCAGTACTTC; CDR3 protein: CAISAPGYEQYF
V gene: TRBV11-2; D gene: .; J gene: TRBJ1-1; CDR3 DNA: TGTGCCAGCAGGTTACCGGGGCGGCTTAGGACTGAAGCTTTCTTT; CDR3 protein: CASRLPGRLRTEAFF
V gene: TRBV27; D gene: TRBD2; J gene: TRBJ2-2; CDR3 DNA: TGTGCCAGCAGTTGTCTCGTTAAGTCTCCTAGCGGGAGGACCACCGGGGAGCTGTTTTTT; CDR3 protein: CASSCLVKSPSGRTTGELFF
V gene: TRBV9; D gene: .; J gene: TRBJ2-4; CDR3 DNA: TGTGCCAGCAGCGTCACCTCCCAGGGAGACATTCAGTACTTC; CDR3 protein: CASSVTSQGDIQYF
V gene: TRBV19; D gene: .; J gene: TRBJ1-5; CDR3 DNA: TGTGCCAGTACCGACCGCAGGGACTATCAGCCCCAGCATTTT; CDR3 protein: CASTDRRDYQPQHF
V gene: TRBV19; D gene: .; J gene: TRBJ1-1; CDR3 DNA: TGTGCCAGTAGTCGGGGGGATGAGACGAACACTGAAGCTTTCTTT; CDR3 protein: CASSRGDETNTEAFF